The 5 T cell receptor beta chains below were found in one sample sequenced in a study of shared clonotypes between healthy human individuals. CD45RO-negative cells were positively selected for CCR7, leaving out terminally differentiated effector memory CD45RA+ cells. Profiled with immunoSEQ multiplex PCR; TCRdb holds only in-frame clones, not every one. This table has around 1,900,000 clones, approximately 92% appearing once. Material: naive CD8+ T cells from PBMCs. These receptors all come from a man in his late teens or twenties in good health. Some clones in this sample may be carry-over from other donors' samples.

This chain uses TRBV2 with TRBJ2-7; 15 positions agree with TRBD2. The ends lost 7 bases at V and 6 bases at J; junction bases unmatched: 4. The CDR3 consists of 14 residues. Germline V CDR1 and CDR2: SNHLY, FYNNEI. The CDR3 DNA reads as TGTGCCAGCAAGCCGGGACTAGCGGGAGGCGAGCAGTACTTC. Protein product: CASKPGLAGGEQYF.

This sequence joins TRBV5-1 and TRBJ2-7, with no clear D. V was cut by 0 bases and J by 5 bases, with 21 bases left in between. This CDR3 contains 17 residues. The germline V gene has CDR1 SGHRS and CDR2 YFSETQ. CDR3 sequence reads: CASSLGGTTLTPHEQYF. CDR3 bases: TGCGCCAGCAGCTTGGGGGGAACGACACTAACCCCCCACGAGCAGTACTTC.

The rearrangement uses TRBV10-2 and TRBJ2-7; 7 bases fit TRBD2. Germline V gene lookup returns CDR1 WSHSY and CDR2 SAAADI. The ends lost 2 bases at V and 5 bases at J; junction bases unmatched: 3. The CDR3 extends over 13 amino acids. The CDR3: CASSERLADEQYF. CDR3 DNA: TGCGCCAGCAGTGAGAGGCTAGCGGACGAGCAGTACTTC.

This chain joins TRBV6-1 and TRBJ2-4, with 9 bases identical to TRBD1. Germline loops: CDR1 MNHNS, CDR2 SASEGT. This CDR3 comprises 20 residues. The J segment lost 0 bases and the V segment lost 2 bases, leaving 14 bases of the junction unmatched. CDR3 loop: CASSERRGDRVLPAKNIQYF. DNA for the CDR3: TGTGCCAGCAGTGAAAGAAGAGGGGACAGGGTTCTTCCAGCCAAAAACATTCAGTACTTC.

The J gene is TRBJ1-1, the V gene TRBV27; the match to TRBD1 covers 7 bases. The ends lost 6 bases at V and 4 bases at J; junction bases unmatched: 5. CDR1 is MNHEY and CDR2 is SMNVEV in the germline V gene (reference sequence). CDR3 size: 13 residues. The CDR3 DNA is TGTGCCAGCAGCTCCGACAGGGCCACTGAAGCTTTCTTT. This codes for CASSSDRATEAFF.